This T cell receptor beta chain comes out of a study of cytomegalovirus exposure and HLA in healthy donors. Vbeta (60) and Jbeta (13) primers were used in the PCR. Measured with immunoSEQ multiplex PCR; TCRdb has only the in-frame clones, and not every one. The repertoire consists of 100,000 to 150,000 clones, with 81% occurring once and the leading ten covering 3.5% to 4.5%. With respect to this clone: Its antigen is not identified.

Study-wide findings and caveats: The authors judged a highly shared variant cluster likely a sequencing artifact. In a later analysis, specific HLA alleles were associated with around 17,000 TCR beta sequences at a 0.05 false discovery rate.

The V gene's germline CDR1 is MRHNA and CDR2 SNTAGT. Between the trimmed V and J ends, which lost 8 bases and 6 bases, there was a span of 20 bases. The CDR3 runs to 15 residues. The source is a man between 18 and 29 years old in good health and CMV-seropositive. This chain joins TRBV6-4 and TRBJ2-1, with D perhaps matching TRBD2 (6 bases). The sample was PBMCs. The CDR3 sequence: CASLSAPGVSNEQFF. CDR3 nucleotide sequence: TGTGCCAGCCTTTCGGCCCCGGGGGTCAGCAATGAGCAGTTCTTC.